This T cell receptor (beta chain) was captured by sequencing in a study of cytomegalovirus exposure and HLA in healthy donors. With 60 Vbeta and 13 Jbeta primers, the PCR was carried out. Sequencing used immunoSEQ multiplex PCR; TCRdb keeps in-frame clones, though not all of them. Among roughly 190,000 clones listed, over 70% were seen once. From germline, CDR1 is LNHDA and CDR2 SQIVND (reference sequence). The CDR3 spans 15 residues. V dropped 6 bases and J dropped 0; count of bases not matched to a gene: 4. Broader study findings: TCR beta chains numbering under 200 were designated cytomegalovirus-associated.

On this clone itself: Its antigen is currently unknown.

Sequencing was carried out using PBMCs. V usage is TRBV19 and J usage is TRBJ2-7, with 11 bases fitting TRBD2. The receptor comes from a young woman in good health and CMV-seronegative. The CDR3 is CASSHTSGSSYEQYF. The CDR3 nucleotides are TGTGCCAGTAGCCACACTAGCGGGAGCTCCTACGAGCAGTACTTC. Looking up the rest from reference TRBV19 and TRBJ2-7 gives the full variable domain: DGGITQSPKYLFRKEGQNVTLSCEQNLNHDAMYWYRQDPGQGLRLIYYSQIVNDFQKGDIAEGYSVSREKKESFPLTVTSAQKNPTAFYLCASSHTSGSSYEQYFGPGTRLTVT.